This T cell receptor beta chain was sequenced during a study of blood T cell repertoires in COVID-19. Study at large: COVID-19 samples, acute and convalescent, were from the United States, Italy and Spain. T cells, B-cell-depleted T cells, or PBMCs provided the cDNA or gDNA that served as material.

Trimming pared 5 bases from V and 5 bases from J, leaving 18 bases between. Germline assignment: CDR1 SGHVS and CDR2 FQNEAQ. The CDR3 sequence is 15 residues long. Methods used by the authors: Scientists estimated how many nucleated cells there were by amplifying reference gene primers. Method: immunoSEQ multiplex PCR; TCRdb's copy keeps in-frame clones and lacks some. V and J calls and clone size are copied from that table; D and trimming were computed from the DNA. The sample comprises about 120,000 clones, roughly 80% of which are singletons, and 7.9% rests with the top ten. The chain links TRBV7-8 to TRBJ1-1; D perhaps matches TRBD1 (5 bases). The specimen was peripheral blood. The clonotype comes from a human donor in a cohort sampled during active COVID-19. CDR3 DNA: TGTGCCAGCAGCGGGGAAAGGGCAGGGTGGACTGAAGCTTTCTTT. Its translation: CASSGERAGWTEAFF.